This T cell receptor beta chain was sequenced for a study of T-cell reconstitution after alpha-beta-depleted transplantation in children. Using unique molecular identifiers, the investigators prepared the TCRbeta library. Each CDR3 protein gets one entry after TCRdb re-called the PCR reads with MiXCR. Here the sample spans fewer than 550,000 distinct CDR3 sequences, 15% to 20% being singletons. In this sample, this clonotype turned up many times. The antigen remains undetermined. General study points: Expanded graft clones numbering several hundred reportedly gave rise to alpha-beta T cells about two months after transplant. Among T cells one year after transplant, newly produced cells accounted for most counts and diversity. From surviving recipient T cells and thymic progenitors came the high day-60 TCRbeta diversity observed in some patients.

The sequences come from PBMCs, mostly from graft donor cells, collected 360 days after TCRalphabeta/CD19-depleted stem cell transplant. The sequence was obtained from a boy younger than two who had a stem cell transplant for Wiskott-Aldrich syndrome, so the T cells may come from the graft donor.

CDR3 sequence (DNA): TGTGCCAGCAGTTACTTATCAGGAACCGGGGAGCTGTTTTTT. This encodes CASSYLSGTGELFF. This chain joins TRBV6-2 or TRBV6-3 and TRBJ2-2; D gene uncertain. Germline-derived CDR1 and CDR2 are MNHEY and SVGEGT. V gave up 1 base and J gave up 5 bases, with 8 bases separating them. This CDR3 is 14 amino acids long.